The next 11 T cell receptor beta chains were all read from a single sample in a study of cytomegalovirus exposure and HLA in healthy donors. The PCR was carried out with 60 Vbeta primers and 13 Jbeta primers. The table came from immunoSEQ multiplex PCR; TCRdb's copy has only in-frame clones and leaves some out. The table has 95,000 to 150,000 clones, approximately 66% seen once. What was sequenced was PBMCs. The receptors come from a woman between 40 and 55 years old in good health and CMV-seropositive.

Only one count was recorded for this clone. CDR3 bases: TGTGCCAGCAGCGAAACACAGGGAGGGAAGGAGTTCTTC. The encoded protein is CASSETQGGKEFF. The chain has TRBV5-6 and TRBJ2-1; tentative D call: TRBD2 (7 bases). The CDR3 runs 13 residues. Trimming left V 4 bases short and J 14 bases short, with 19 bases between. Germline-derived CDR1 and CDR2 are SGHDT and YYEEEE.

This clone was detected only once. The chain combines TRBV5-1 with TRBJ2-5; D is perhaps TRBD1 (5 bases). This CDR3 has 13 amino acids. The germline V gene has CDR1 SGHRS and CDR2 YFSETQ. Trimming left V 1 base short and J 1 base short, with 5 bases between. CDR3 nucleotide sequence: TGCGCCAGCAGCTTGAGGGGCCAAGAGACCCAGTACTTC. This sequence encodes CASSLRGQETQYF.

The chain joins TRBV2 to TRBJ1-6, with no clear D. The CDR3 runs 15 residues. Germline loops: CDR1 SNHLY, CDR2 FYNNEI. V lost 6 bases to trimming and J lost 7 bases, with 16 bases between them. CDR3 residues: CASSRTSLGNSPLHF. The CDR3 DNA reads as TGTGCCAGCAGCCGAACGTCCCTTGGCAATTCACCCCTCCACTTT.

V gene TRBV6-5 combines with J gene TRBJ1-4; D gene uncertain. Looked up from germline, CDR1 is MNHEY and CDR2 is SVGAGI. Deletions cut 6 bases from V and 0 bases from J, with 8 bases between. CDR3 length: 14 amino acids. CDR3 nucleotides: TGTGCCAGCAGAAATCTTGCAACTAATGAAAAACTGTTTTTT. Translated, it gives CASRNLATNEKLFF.

The V gene is TRBV18, the J gene TRBJ2-6; TRBD1 agrees at 7 bases. Germline CDR1 reads KGHSH; CDR2 reads LQKENI. J gave up 3 bases and V 2 bases, and 1 base lay outside the gene matches. This CDR3 has 15 amino acids. The CDR3 sequence: CASSPGTDGANVLTF. The CDR3 DNA is TGTGCCAGCTCACCAGGGACAGATGGGGCCAACGTCCTGACTTTC.

The rearrangement links TRBV28 to TRBJ2-7; 8 nucleotides align to TRBD1. J gave up 1 base and V 5 bases, and 13 bases lay outside the gene matches. The CDR3 consists of 17 residues. The germline gives CDR1 MDHEN, CDR2 SYDVKM. CDR3 sequence: CASSLPGQAPYSYEQYF. Here the CDR3 DNA reads TGTGCCAGCAGTCTACCGGGACAGGCCCCTTATTCCTACGAGCAGTACTTC.

The chain recombines TRBV6-5 with TRBJ1-1; D is possibly TRBD1 (5 bases). The germline V gene has CDR1 MNHEY and CDR2 SVGAGI. There are 12 residues in the CDR3. V shed 6 bases and J shed 0 bases, with 5 bases lying between them. CDR3 DNA: TGTGCCAGCAGGACAGTGAACACTGAAGCTTTCTTT. Its protein product is CASRTVNTEAFF.

This clone was detected only a few times. V and J are TRBV6-6 and TRBJ1-2; 7 bases agree with TRBD1. CDR3 length: 13 amino acids. V dropped 8 bases and J dropped 2; count of bases not matched to a gene: 5. Looked up from germline, CDR1 is MNHNY and CDR2 is SVGAGI (reference sequence). The CDR3 bases are TGTGCCAGCTTTGACAGGGCAAACTATGGCTACACCTTC. Translated, it gives CASFDRANYGYTF.

The rearrangement joins TRBV15 to TRBJ2-1; 9 bases are a match to TRBD2. The CDR3 totals 14 residues. The germline V gene encodes CDR1 LNHNV and CDR2 YYDKDF (reference sequence). V trimming: 0 bases; J trimming: 10 bases; junction bases outside the gene matches: 4. The CDR3 sequence: CATSRDSGRGEQFF. CDR3 coding DNA: TGTGCCACCAGCAGAGATAGCGGGAGAGGCGAGCAGTTCTTC.

V usage is TRBV27 and J usage is TRBJ1-6; 7 nucleotides align to TRBD1. This CDR3 has 14 residues. Germline loops: CDR1 MNHEY, CDR2 SMNVEV (reference sequence). The junction had 9 bases not matched to a gene; V was cut back by 6 bases and J by 10 bases. CDR3 protein: CASSQGGGYSPLHF. The CDR3 region has the DNA TGTGCCAGCAGCCAGGGGGGCGGTTACTCACCCCTCCACTTT.

This clone was seen a single time. J is TRBJ2-2 and V is TRBV10-3; TRBD2 agrees at 14 bases. The trim removed 0 bases at V and 2 bases at J, leaving 5 bases unmatched. This CDR3 contains 19 residues. Per the germline V gene, CDR1 is ENHRY and CDR2 is SYGVKD. The CDR3 DNA reads as TGTGCCATCAGTGAGTCGCTGGGACTAGCGGGGGCCAACACCGGGGAGCTGTTTTTT. Translated, it gives CAISESLGLAGANTGELFF.